These 16 T cell receptor beta chains share one sample of origin, sequenced in a study of identical twins. TCRdb reanalysed the 5' RACE reads using MiXCR and keeps one entry per CDR3 protein. This table holds 450,000 or so distinct CDR3 sequences, 14% found once. The sample also formed part of further work on yellow fever vaccine responses in identical twins.

Sequenced input: CD4+ T cells sorted from blood. These receptors all stem from a woman aged 18-29 years in good health.

The V call is TRBV6-2 or TRBV6-3, the J call TRBJ1-1, with no clear D. From germline, CDR1 is MNHEY and CDR2 SVGEGT. The CDR3 is 14 residues long. Deletions cut 2 bases from V and 1 base from J, with 8 bases between. In DNA, the CDR3 is TGTGCCAGCAGTTACCGGGTAGGGAACACTGAAGCTTTCTTT. Its translation is CASSYRVGNTEAFF.

This clonotype has only a few counts. This chain connects TRBV20-1 to TRBJ2-7, with 10 nucleotides matching TRBD2. Germline V gene data show CDR1 as DFQATT and CDR2 as SNEGSKA (reference sequence). V was pared by 7 bases and J by 2 bases, with 8 bases of the junction left unmatched. This CDR3 has 14 amino acids. Here the CDR3 reads CSGRSGTSAYEQYF. The CDR3 DNA sequence: TGCAGTGGAAGAAGCGGGACTAGCGCCTACGAGCAGTACTTC.

The table lists this clonotype with many counts. The CDR3 is CASSPPGAAYNEQFF. The CDR3 DNA follows: TGTGCCAGCAGTCCCCCCGGGGCGGCGTACAATGAGCAGTTCTTC. The gene calls are TRBV28 and TRBJ2-1; D tentatively fits TRBD1 or TRBD2 (5 bases each). CDR1 MDHEN and CDR2 SYDVKM come from the germline V gene. V shed 5 bases and J shed 4 bases, with 15 bases lying between them. The CDR3 consists of 15 residues.

The chain carries TRBV20-1 and TRBJ2-5; D is possibly TRBD2 (6 bases). Per germline, CDR1 DFQATT and CDR2 SNEGSKA (reference sequence). V lost 5 bases and J lost 4, with 11 bases in between. The CDR3 contains 12 residues. For the CDR3, the DNA is TGCAGTGCTCCCCCCGGGGGAGAGACCCAGTACTTC. This gives the protein CSAPPGGETQYF.

Only a few counts were recorded for this clonotype. The chain couples TRBV2 to TRBJ2-2; a weak D match, TRBD2 (6 bases). CDR1 and CDR2 from the germline V gene are SNHLY and FYNNEI. The CDR3 covers 13 residues. The ends were cut back, 7 bases at V and 7 bases at J, with 13 bases in the middle. The CDR3, as DNA: TGTGCCAGCACGACTAGGAGGAACGGGGAGCTGTTTTTT. It translates to CASTTRRNGELFF.

This clonotype was detected many times. V is TRBV10-3 and J is TRBJ2-1; TRBD2 agrees at 8 bases. CDR3 length: 12 residues. Unmatched junction bases numbered 6, after V lost 10 bases and J lost 7 bases. Germline assignment: CDR1 ENHRY and CDR2 SYGVKD. The CDR3 DNA follows: TGTGCCACCGATCGGGGGGGTAATGAGCAGTTCTTC. Amino acids: CATDRGGNEQFF.

This clonotype occurred a few times. This chain uses TRBV7-9 with TRBJ2-1; D gene ambiguous. The germline CDR1 and CDR2 sequences are SEHNR and FQNEAQ (reference sequence). Trimming pared 4 bases from V and 6 bases from J, leaving 10 bases between. This CDR3 region has 13 residues. CDR3 sequence (DNA): TGTGCCAGCAGCTCTGGCTTCATCAATGAGCAGTTCTTC. Translating gives CASSSGFINEQFF.

This clonotype was found a few times. V is TRBV6-2 or TRBV6-3 and J is TRBJ2-3; no reliable D call. V was clipped by 2 bases and J by 0 bases, with 12 bases between them. The CDR3 sequence is 16 residues long. Germline values: CDR1 MNHEY, CDR2 SVGEGT. In nucleotides, the CDR3 is TGTGCCAGCAGTTACGGCCCCGGGTCTAGCACAGATACGCAGTATTTT. The encoded protein is CASSYGPGSSTDTQYF.

V is TRBV4-2 and J is TRBJ2-7; TRBD2 aligns across 11 bases. There are 18 residues in the CDR3. Per germline, CDR1 LGHNA and CDR2 YNFKEQ. The V and J ends lost 4 bases and 3 bases, in that order; junction bases with no gene match: 14. Written as DNA, the CDR3 is TGTGCCAGCAGCCTTAGATTTGGGGGAACTAGCGGGGGCTACGAGCAGTACTTC. Residues: CASSLRFGGTSGGYEQYF.

This clonotype was counted only a few times. The J gene is TRBJ1-2, the V gene TRBV2, with D unresolved. This CDR3 spans 13 amino acids. CDR1 is SNHLY, CDR2 FYNNEI, per germline. Trimming took 4 bases from V and 2 from J, leaving 8 bases between them. The CDR3 reads CASSAERNYGYTF. For the CDR3, the DNA is TGTGCCAGCAGTGCAGAGAGAAACTATGGCTACACCTTC. Variable domain in full (rest from reference TRBV2 and TRBJ1-2): EPEVTQTPSHQVTQMGQEVILRCVPISNHLYFYWYRQILGQKVEFLVSFYNNEISEKSEIFDDQFSVERPDGSNFTLKIRSTKLEDSAMYFCASSAERNYGYTFGSGTRLTVV.

This rearrangement joins TRBV6-2 or TRBV6-3 to TRBJ2-7; D may be TRBD2 (6 bases). This CDR3 has 16 amino acids. Germline V gene data show CDR1 as MNHEY and CDR2 as SVGEGT. V lost 6 bases and J 0 bases, leaving 18 bases between the germline ends. In DNA form, the CDR3 reads TGTGCCAGCAGCTGGGACTCACGGGGGAGCTCCTACGAGCAGTACTTC. The encoded protein is CASSWDSRGSSYEQYF.

This clonotype turned up a few times. J is TRBJ2-7 and V is TRBV21-1; the table's D gene call, TRBD1, was not cross checked with the DNA. TRBV21-1 is labeled a pseudogene. This CDR3 contains 16 residues. CDR3 loop: CASRPAPHRGPYEQYF. The DNA of the CDR3 is TGTGCCAGCAGGCCCGCCCCCCACAGGGGCCCCTACGAGCAGTACTTC.

This clonotype was seen a handful of times. This chain joins TRBV6-5 and TRBJ1-2; D is ambiguous. V shed 2 bases and J shed 2 bases, with 9 bases lying between them. Germline CDR1 is MNHEY and CDR2 is SVGAGI. The length of the CDR3 is 14 residues. The CDR3 sequence: CASSYGQTNYGYTF. The CDR3 nucleotides read TGTGCCAGCAGTTACGGGCAGACAAACTATGGCTACACCTTC.

CDR3 protein: CSTPGAGDEQFF. The CDR3 nucleotides are TGCAGTACCCCCGGGGCGGGCGACGAGCAGTTCTTC. The chain is built from TRBV20-1 and TRBJ2-1, with D perhaps being TRBD1 or TRBD2 (5 bases each). The germline gives CDR1 DFQATT, CDR2 SNEGSKA (reference sequence). The CDR3 totals 12 residues. Trimming cost V 8 bases and J 10 bases, with 18 bases left between them.

V and J are TRBV7-8 and TRBJ2-7, with D perhaps TRBD2 (6 bases). This CDR3 contains 16 residues. Germline values: CDR1 SGHVS, CDR2 FQNEAQ. V was shortened by 5 bases and J by 2 bases, with 19 bases between the two germline ends. CDR3 in amino acids: CASSRSRGLEAYEQYF. The CDR3 nucleotides read TGTGCCAGCAGCCGTAGCCGGGGACTTGAAGCCTACGAGCAGTACTTC.

The chain couples TRBV7-9 to TRBJ2-3, with D possibly being TRBD1 (6 bases). This CDR3 spans 16 amino acids. The germline V gene encodes CDR1 SEHNR and CDR2 FQNEAQ (reference sequence). The V gene lost 4 bases and the J gene lost 2 bases, with 16 bases spanning the gap. The CDR3 region has the DNA TGTGCCAGCAGCTCCCTAAACAGGGAGTTCACAGATACGCAGTATTTT. This gives the protein CASSSLNREFTDTQYF.